The 17 T cell receptor beta chains in this list originate from one sample, sequenced in a study of OX40 agonist ivuxolimab in advanced cancers. Libraries were prepared by immunoSEQ multiplex PCR; TCRdb keeps only in-frame clonotypes and omits some of them. Of 60,000 to 75,000 clones in the sample, 70% to 90% are singletons; the top ten hold approximately 1%. This specimen consisted of CD4+ or CD8+ T cells sorted from blood, obtained in a trial of the OX40 agonist ivuxolimab. The receptors derive from an adult with an advanced solid tumor such as melanoma, head and neck, liver or kidney cancer.

The genes are TRBV7-2 and TRBJ2-6; D not resolved. CDR3 length equals 16 residues. V gave up 5 bases and J gave up 0 bases, with 11 bases separating them. Germline CDR1 SGHTA, CDR2 FQGNSA. The CDR3 spells CASSLRPPSGANVLTF. The DNA for the CDR3 is TGTGCCAGCAGCCTAAGGCCCCCCTCTGGGGCCAACGTCCTGACTTTC.

This clone was detected a few times. The J gene is TRBJ2-7, the V gene TRBV14; D is unresolved. The V and J ends lost 1 base and 0 bases respectively, with 10 bases between them. The CDR3 contains 15 residues. In germline, CDR1 is SGHDN, CDR2 FVKESK. The CDR3 DNA reads as TGTGCCAGCAGCCAAGGACGGTCCTTCTCCTACGAGCAGTACTTC. Its translation is CASSQGRSFSYEQYF.

This clone was detected a few times. The J gene is TRBJ1-2, the V gene TRBV18; 11 nucleotides align to TRBD1. The J segment lost 6 bases and the V segment lost 5 bases, leaving 5 bases of the junction unmatched. Germline V gene sequence: CDR1 KGHSH, CDR2 LQKENI. There are 14 residues in the CDR3. This CDR3 reads CASSEDRGRDGYTF. The CDR3 DNA is TGTGCCAGCTCAGAGGACAGGGGGCGCGATGGCTACACCTTC.

In its sample, this clone was seen once. The J gene is TRBJ2-6, the V gene TRBV19, with D possibly matching TRBD2 (5 bases). Trimming stripped 3 bases from V and 0 bases from J, with 15 bases between. The germline V gene encodes CDR1 LNHDA and CDR2 SQIVND (reference sequence). The CDR3 totals 18 residues. CDR3 in amino acids: CASSILREPISGANVLTF. The CDR3 DNA reads as TGTGCCAGTAGTATCTTAAGGGAGCCCATCTCTGGGGCCAACGTCCTGACTTTC.

This chain uses TRBV2 with TRBJ1-4; tentatively, D is TRBD1 (6 bases). Deletions cut 4 bases from V and 8 bases from J, with 8 bases between. Germline V gene data show CDR1 as SNHLY and CDR2 as FYNNEI. This CDR3 comprises 12 residues. CDR3 region: CASSADREKLFF. The CDR3 DNA is TGTGCCAGCAGTGCCGACAGGGAAAAACTGTTTTTT.

The chain employs TRBV6-5 and TRBJ1-1; D is unresolved. The ends were cut back, 4 bases at V and 8 bases at J, with 8 bases in the middle. From germline, CDR1 is MNHEY and CDR2 SVGAGI. The CDR3 covers 11 residues. The CDR3 here is CASSLGREAFF. The CDR3 DNA reads TGTGCCAGCAGTTTGGGGAGAGAAGCTTTCTTT.

V usage is TRBV6-5 and J usage is TRBJ2-3; 7 bases fit TRBD1. This CDR3 has 14 residues. Germline values: CDR1 MNHEY, CDR2 SVGAGI. Unmatched junction bases numbered 6, after V lost 4 bases and J lost 5 bases. For the CDR3, the DNA is TGTGCCAGCAGTTCGGACAGGTTTATAGATACGCAGTATTTT. Protein product: CASSSDRFIDTQYF.

In this sample, this clone turned up once. This chain connects TRBV27 to TRBJ2-7; TRBD2 matches 14 bases. CDR1 MNHEY and CDR2 SMNVEV come from the germline V gene (reference sequence). There are 15 residues in the CDR3. V lost 4 bases to trimming and J lost 6 bases; unmatched junction nucleotides: 5. The DNA of the CDR3 is TGTGCCAGCAGTTCCCGACTAGCGGGGGGGCCCGAGCAGTACTTC. Protein product: CASSSRLAGGPEQYF.

V and J are TRBV4-1 and TRBJ1-6, with 7 bases aligning to TRBD1. Germline V lookup: CDR1 MGHRA, CDR2 YSYEKL. The CDR3 consists of 16 residues. The J segment lost 7 bases and the V segment lost 3 bases, leaving 9 bases of the junction unmatched. CDR3 DNA sequence: TGCGCCAGCAGCCAGGCGTCGGGACAGCAGAATTCACCCCTCCACTTT. As protein: CASSQASGQQNSPLHF.

The rearrangement joins TRBV10-3 to TRBJ2-5, with unresolved D. The CDR3 runs 11 residues. The V gene's germline CDR1 is ENHRY and CDR2 SYGVKD. Trimming removed 6 bases at V and 5 bases at J, with 7 bases between. The CDR3: CAISERETQYF. For the CDR3, the DNA is TGTGCCATCAGCGAACGGGAGACCCAGTACTTC.

This sequence joins TRBV11-2 and TRBJ1-5; D may be TRBD1 (5 bases). The CDR3 covers 18 residues. Trimming removed 0 bases from V and 2 bases from J, with 17 bases in between. Germline V gives CDR1 SGHAT, CDR2 FQNNGV. CDR3 sequence (DNA): TGTGCCAGCAGCTTAGAGGGATTGAGGGGAGAAGGCAATCAGCCCCAGCATTTT. This translates into CASSLEGLRGEGNQPQHF.

Regarding this clone: Other DNA variants within this sample encode the same CDR3. The chain employs TRBV5-1 and TRBJ1-2; D might be TRBD1 (5 bases). Trimming cost V 0 bases and J 8 bases, with 11 bases left between them. The CDR3 is 13 amino acids. Per the germline V gene, CDR1 is SGHRS and CDR2 is YFSETQ. The CDR3 DNA follows: TGCGCCAGCAGCTTGGTTCAGGGCCGAGGCTACACCTTC. Translation gives CASSLVQGRGYTF.

The genes are TRBV10-3 and TRBJ1-1; tentatively, D is TRBD1 (5 bases). V lost 5 bases and J lost 7, with 11 bases in between. The CDR3 consists of 12 residues. Germline values: CDR1 ENHRY, CDR2 SYGVKD. The CDR3 loop reads CAISSVGGEAFF. The CDR3 nucleotides are TGTGCCATCAGTTCCGTCGGGGGTGAAGCTTTCTTT.

A note on this clone: This sample includes further DNA sequences coding for the same CDR3. This chain uses TRBV20-1 with TRBJ2-1; D remains unclear. Germline lookup yields CDR1 DFQATT and CDR2 SNEGSKA (reference sequence). Trimming removed 5 bases from V and 7 bases from J, with 9 bases in between. CDR3 length: 11 residues. The CDR3 spells CSAGLRNEQFF. In DNA, the CDR3 is TGCAGTGCTGGGCTTAGGAATGAGCAGTTCTTC.

This chain uses TRBV5-4 with TRBJ1-4; 7 nucleotides match TRBD1. Germline values: CDR1 SGHNT, CDR2 YYREEE (reference sequence). The CDR3 spans 15 residues. The V and J ends lost 0 bases and 1 base, in that order; junction bases with no gene match: 0. The CDR3 DNA is TGTGCCAGCAGCTTGGGACAGGGAACTAATGAAAAACTGTTTTTT. The encoded protein is CASSLGQGTNEKLFF.

The chain joins TRBV16 to TRBJ2-3, with D possibly called TRBD1 or TRBD2 (5 bases each). In germline, CDR1 is KGHSY, CDR2 FQNENV. The CDR3 length is 16 residues. V lost 0 bases, J lost 0 bases, and 10 bases lay in between. CDR3 in DNA: TGTGCCAGCAGCCAATCGGGGACGCCTAGCACAGATACGCAGTATTTT. It yields the protein CASSQSGTPSTDTQYF.

This chain joins TRBV27 and TRBJ2-1, with 12 bases aligning to TRBD2. V lost 5 bases and J lost 9; bases outside the gene matches: 14. The germline CDR1 and CDR2 sequences are MNHEY and SMNVEV (reference sequence). This CDR3 is 17 amino acids long. CDR3 sequence (DNA): TGTGCCAGCAGTCCGACGGCGCTAGCGGGGGGGCGGTTTGAGCAGTTCTTC. It translates to CASSPTALAGGRFEQFF.